Shown below are 4 T cell receptor beta chains from a single sample sequenced in a study of early stage breast cancer tumors (dated 2017 in TCRdb). Libraries came from the immunoSEQ multiplex PCR assay. This immuneACCESS table, as held by TCRdb, lists in-frame sequences with V and J called but not all clones. Of the missing ones, under half trace to an unresolved V gene in checked studies; the others have no known cause. Across this sample there are tens of thousands of clones, with 65% to 75% seen only once. Less than 7.5% of the sample goes to the ten largest clones. The specimen was blood. The receptors were gathered from a person in their sixties with breast cancer.

CDR3 protein: CASSSTGQNQPQHF. CDR3 in DNA: TGTGCCAGCTCATCGACAGGGCAGAATCAGCCCCAGCATTTT. The gene calls are TRBV18 and TRBJ1-5, with 7 bases identical to TRBD1. From germline, CDR1 is KGHSH and CDR2 LQKENI. This CDR3 comprises 14 residues. V lost 5 bases and J lost 4; bases outside the gene matches: 5.

The chain links TRBV5-1 to TRBJ1-2; the D gene is possibly TRBD1 (5 bases). From germline, CDR1 is SGHRS and CDR2 YFSETQ. The CDR3 spans 13 residues. The ends were cut back, 4 bases at V and 9 bases at J, with 16 bases in the middle. CDR3 in amino acids: CASSRGGDERYTF. For the CDR3, the DNA is TGCGCCAGCAGCCGCGGGGGGGACGAGCGCTACACCTTC.

V gene TRBV29-1 combines with J gene TRBJ2-3; 12 bases are shared with TRBD2. CDR3 length equals 14 residues. CDR1 is SQVTM and CDR2 is ANQGSEA in the germline V gene. V trimming: 6 bases; J trimming: 1 base; junction bases outside the gene matches: 2. The CDR3 DNA reads TGCAGCGTCAGACTAGCGGGGGGCACAGATACGCAGTATTTT. Protein: CSVRLAGGTDTQYF.

V gene TRBV6-1 combines with J gene TRBJ2-7, with 8 positions matching TRBD2. V gave up 7 bases and J gave up 4 bases; unmatched junction bases: 12. CDR1 is MNHNS and CDR2 is SASEGT in the germline V gene. The CDR3 runs 15 residues. CDR3 in amino acids: CASTEEGTSGYEQYF. The CDR3 DNA reads as TGTGCCAGCACCGAAGAGGGTACTAGCGGTTACGAGCAGTACTTC.